This is a list of T cell receptor beta chains from one sample in a study of early T cells in non-severe SARS-CoV-2 infection. TCRdb re-derived calls from the 5' RACE reads in MiXCR, one entry per CDR3 protein. Of 110,000 or so distinct CDR3 sequences in the sample, roughly 12% were seen once. Sequenced input: whole blood. The receptor source for this set is an adult who was a healthcare worker with PCR-confirmed SARS-CoV-2 infection or an uninfected control (not recorded which). Both conserved end residues are part of each CDR3. D genes are given only for firm matches. Clone size is shown for a subset of rows, as once, few, many or a class of expanded clone.

abundance,d_gene,v_gene,j_gene,CDR3nt,CDR3aa
many,.,TRBV27,TRBJ2-1,TGTGCCAGTGGGGGATCCGGCTACAATGAGCAGTTCTTC,CASGGSGYNEQFF
many,TRBD1,TRBV12-3/TRBV12-4,TRBJ2-7,TGTGCCAGCAGGCAGACAGGGGGCTCGTACGAGCAGTACTTC,CASRQTGGSYEQYF
many,.,TRBV2,TRBJ2-1,TGTGCCAGCAGCCCCGGTCAGGGGCTACCCAATGAGCAGTTCTTC,CASSPGQGLPNEQFF
few,.,TRBV7-6,TRBJ2-7,TGTGCCAGCAGCCCCCATGCACCCTACGAGCAGTACTTC,CASSPHAPYEQYF
few,.,TRBV28,TRBJ1-5,TGTGCCAGCAGTTTAAGGGTCCTCCGCCCCAATCAGCCCCAGCATTTT,CASSLRVLRPNQPQHF
many,.,TRBV24-1,TRBJ1-5,TGTGCCACCAGTGACCCTGAACAGCCCCAGCATTTT,CATSDPEQPQHF
many,TRBD1,TRBV12-5,TRBJ2-7,TGTGCTAGTGGTTCCCTCGGACAGGGAGGTCGCGAGCAGTACTTC,CASGSLGQGGREQYF
.,.,TRBV9,TRBJ2-7,TGTGCCAGCAGCTCCGGAGTCGACGAGCAGTACTTC,CASSSGVDEQYF
few,TRBD1,TRBV29-1,TRBJ1-2,TGCAGCACGACAGGGGGCGAGGATTATGGCTACACCTTC,CSTTGGEDYGYTF
many,.,TRBV20-1,TRBJ2-7,TGCAGTACCGGAGTGATACAGGGCCTATACGAGCAGTACTTC,CSTGVIQGLYEQYF
many,TRBD1,TRBV6-1,TRBJ2-1,TGTGCCGGAGGAATTGACCGATCACAGGGGATAATGGGTGAGCAGTTCTTC,CAGGIDRSQGIMGEQFF
many,.,TRBV14,TRBJ1-6,TGTGCCAGCAGCCAAAGGGGCAGGGGTAATTCACCCCTCCACTTT,CASSQRGRGNSPLHF
few,TRBD2,TRBV12-3/TRBV12-4,TRBJ2-2,TGTGCCAGCAGCTCTAGCGGGGGGTATAACACCGGGGAGCTGTTTTTT,CASSSSGGYNTGELFF
once,.,TRBV7-9,TRBJ2-5,TGTGCCAGCAGCTTAGTGTCCCGTCAAGAGACCCAGTACTTC,CASSLVSRQETQYF
.,.,TRBV7-2,TRBJ2-3,TGTGCCAGCAGCCCCTGGGTAGCCCCCACAGATACGCAGTATTTT,CASSPWVAPTDTQYF
.,.,TRBV12-3/TRBV12-4,TRBJ2-3,TGTGCCAGCAGTTTGGTCAGGGGTCGACCCGATAGGTCAGATACGCAGTATTTT,CASSLVRGRPDRSDTQYF
.,.,TRBV6-6,TRBJ2-3,TGTGCCAGCCGCGAGGGAGATACGCAGTATTTT,CASREGDTQYF
.,TRBD1,TRBV28,TRBJ1-6,TGTGCCAGCAGCCCACAGGGGGACAATTCACCCCTCCACTTT,CASSPQGDNSPLHF
.,TRBD1,TRBV5-4,TRBJ2-1,TGTGCCAGCAGCTTGGGACAGGGAATGGACAATGAGCAGTTCTTC,CASSLGQGMDNEQFF
many,.,TRBV7-2,TRBJ2-3,TGTGCCAGCAGCTTCGTCGGCCTCGGCACAGATACGCAGTATTTT,CASSFVGLGTDTQYF
.,.,TRBV19,TRBJ2-1,TGTGCCAGTAGTATGGAACCCGTCTACAATGAGCAGTTCTTC,CASSMEPVYNEQFF
.,.,TRBV10-3,TRBJ1-6,TGTGCCTCCGAAACAGGAAGCTCCTATAATTCACCCCTCCACTTT,CASETGSSYNSPLHF
many,.,TRBV5-5,TRBJ1-1,TGTGCCAGCAGCTTTCCCACCCCTAACACTGAAGCTTTCTTT,CASSFPTPNTEAFF
.,TRBD2,TRBV20-1,TRBJ2-1,TGCAGTGCTCCGGGAGGATCCTACAATGAGCAGTTCTTC,CSAPGGSYNEQFF
many,.,TRBV11-2,TRBJ2-5,TGTGCCAGCGGGGACCAGCTCCAAGAGACCCAGTACTTC,CASGDQLQETQYF
.,TRBD1,TRBV10-1,TRBJ2-7,TGCGCCAGCAGTGCGTTGGGACAGGGGGAGCAGTACTTC,CASSALGQGEQYF
.,TRBD1,TRBV29-1,TRBJ2-1,TGCAGCGCCGTGACAGGGGCCAACAATGAGCAGTTCTTC,CSAVTGANNEQFF
many,.,TRBV5-1,TRBJ1-4,TGCGCCAGCAGCTTGACCGGGACCAAAAATGAAAAACTGTTTTTT,CASSLTGTKNEKLFF
few,TRBD2,TRBV7-2,TRBJ2-1,TGTGCCAGCAGCCCCGGGGGGGGAGGTGAGCAGTTCTTC,CASSPGGGGEQFF
.,.,TRBV11-2,TRBJ2-5,TGTGCCAGCAGCTTAGCCCCGGGACAACTAAACCAGCAGTACTTC,CASSLAPGQLNQQYF
many,.,TRBV5-1,TRBJ2-2,TGCGCCAGCAGCCAAACTGTAGGGAGAAACACCGGGGAGCTGTTTTTT,CASSQTVGRNTGELFF
many,TRBD1,TRBV28,TRBJ2-7,TGTGCCAGCAGGGGACAGGGTACCTACGAGCAGTACTTC,CASRGQGTYEQYF
.,TRBD2,TRBV3-1,TRBJ2-1,TGTGCCAGCAGAAAACTAGCGGGGGGACCCTACAATGAGCAGTTCTTC,CASRKLAGGPYNEQFF
many,TRBD1,TRBV20-1,TRBJ1-1,TGCAGTGCTATAAAGGGGGCTAGCACTGAAGCTTTCTTT,CSAIKGASTEAFF